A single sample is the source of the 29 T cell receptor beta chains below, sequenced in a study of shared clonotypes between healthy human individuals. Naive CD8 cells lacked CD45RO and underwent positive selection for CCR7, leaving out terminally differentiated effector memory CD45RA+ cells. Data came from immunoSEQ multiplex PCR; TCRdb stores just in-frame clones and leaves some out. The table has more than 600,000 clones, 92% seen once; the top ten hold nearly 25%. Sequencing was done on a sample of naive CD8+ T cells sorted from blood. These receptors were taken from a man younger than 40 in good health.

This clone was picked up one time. CDR3 loop: CASSQQGSYEQYF. The DNA for the CDR3 is TGTGCCAGCAGCCAACAGGGGTCCTACGAGCAGTACTTC. The rearrangement links TRBV2 to TRBJ2-7; 7 bases agree with TRBD1. The germline CDR1 and CDR2 sequences are SNHLY and FYNNEI. Germline trimming cut 6 bases from V and 1 base from J; bases unmatched to any gene: 3. The CDR3 contains 13 residues. Combining the CDR3 with reference TRBV2 and TRBJ2-7 gives the whole variable domain EPEVTQTPSHQVTQMGQEVILRCVPISNHLYFYWYRQILGQKVEFLVSFYNNEISEKSEIFDDQFSVERPDGSNFTLKIRSTKLEDSAMYFCASSQQGSYEQYFGPGTRLTVT.

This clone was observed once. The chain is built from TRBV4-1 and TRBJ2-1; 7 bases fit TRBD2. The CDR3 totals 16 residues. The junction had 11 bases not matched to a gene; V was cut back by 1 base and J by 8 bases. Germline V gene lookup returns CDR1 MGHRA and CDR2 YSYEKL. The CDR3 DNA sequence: TGCGCCAGCAGCCAAGTGGGGGGAGGGGCCGGGGATGAGCAGTTCTTC. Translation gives CASSQVGGGAGDEQFF.

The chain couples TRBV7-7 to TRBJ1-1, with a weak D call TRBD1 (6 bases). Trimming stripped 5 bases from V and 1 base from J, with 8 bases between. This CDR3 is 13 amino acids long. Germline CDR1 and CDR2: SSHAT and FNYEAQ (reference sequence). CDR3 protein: CASSADRNTEAFF. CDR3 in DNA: TGTGCCAGCAGCGCGGACAGGAACACTGAAGCTTTCTTT.

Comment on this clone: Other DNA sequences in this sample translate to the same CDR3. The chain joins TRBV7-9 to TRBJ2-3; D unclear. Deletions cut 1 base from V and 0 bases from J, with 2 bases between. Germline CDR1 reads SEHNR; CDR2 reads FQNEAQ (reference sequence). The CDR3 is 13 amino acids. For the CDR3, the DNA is TGTGCCAGCAGCTTAGACAGCACAGATACGCAGTATTTT. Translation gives CASSLDSTDTQYF.

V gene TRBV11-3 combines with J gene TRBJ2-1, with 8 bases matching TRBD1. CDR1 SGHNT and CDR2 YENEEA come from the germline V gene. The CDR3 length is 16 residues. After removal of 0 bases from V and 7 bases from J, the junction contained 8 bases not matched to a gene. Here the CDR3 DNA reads TGTGCCAGCAGCTTAGATGTGGGGACAGGCTTAAATGAGCAGTTCTTC. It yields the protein CASSLDVGTGLNEQFF.

The CDR3 nucleotides are TGTGCCAGCAGTGAGGGCAGGGGGCCCTACAATGAGCAGTTCTTC. Translated, it gives CASSEGRGPYNEQFF. The chain is built from TRBV6-4 and TRBJ2-1, with TRBD1 matching over 8 bases. The J segment lost 2 bases and the V segment lost 3 bases, leaving 3 bases of the junction unmatched. The CDR3 has 15 residues. CDR1 MRHNA and CDR2 SNTAGT come from the germline V gene.

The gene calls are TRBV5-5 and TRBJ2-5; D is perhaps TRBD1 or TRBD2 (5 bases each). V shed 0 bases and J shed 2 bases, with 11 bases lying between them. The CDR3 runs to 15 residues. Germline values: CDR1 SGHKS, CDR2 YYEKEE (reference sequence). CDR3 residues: CASSLAGTIQETQYF. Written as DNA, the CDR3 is TGTGCCAGCAGCTTGGCGGGGACCATACAAGAGACCCAGTACTTC. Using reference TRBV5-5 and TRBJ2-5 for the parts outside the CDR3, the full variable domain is DAGVTQSPTHLIKTRGQQVTLRCSPISGHKSVSWYQQVLGQGPQFIFQYYEKEERGRGNFPDRFSARQFPNYSSELNVNALLLGDSALYLCASSLAGTIQETQYFGPGTRLLVL.

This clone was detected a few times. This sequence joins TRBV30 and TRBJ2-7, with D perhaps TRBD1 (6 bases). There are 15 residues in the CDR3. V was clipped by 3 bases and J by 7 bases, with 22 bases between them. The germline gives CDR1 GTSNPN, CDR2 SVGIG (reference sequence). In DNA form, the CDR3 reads TGTGCCTGGAGGGAGACAGGAAGGTGGGCTCGTGAGCAGTACTTC. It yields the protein CAWRETGRWAREQYF.

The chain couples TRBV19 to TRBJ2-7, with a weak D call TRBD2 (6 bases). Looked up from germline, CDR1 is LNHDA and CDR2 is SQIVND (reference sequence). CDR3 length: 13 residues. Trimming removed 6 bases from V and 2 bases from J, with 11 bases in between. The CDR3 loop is CASSGSHPYEQYF. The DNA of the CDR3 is TGTGCCAGTAGCGGGAGCCACCCCTACGAGCAGTACTTC.

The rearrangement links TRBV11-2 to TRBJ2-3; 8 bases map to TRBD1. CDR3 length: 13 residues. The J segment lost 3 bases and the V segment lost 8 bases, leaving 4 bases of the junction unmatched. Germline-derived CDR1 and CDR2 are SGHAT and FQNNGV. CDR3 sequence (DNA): TGTGCCAGCTACGACAGGGGTACAGATACGCAGTATTTT. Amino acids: CASYDRGTDTQYF.

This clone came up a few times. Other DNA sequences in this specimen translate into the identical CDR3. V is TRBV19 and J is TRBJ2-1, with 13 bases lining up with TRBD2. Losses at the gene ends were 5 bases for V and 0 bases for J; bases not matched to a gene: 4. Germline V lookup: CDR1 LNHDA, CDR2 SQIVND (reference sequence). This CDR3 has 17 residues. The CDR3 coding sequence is TGTGCCAGTAGTTTGGGACTAGCGGGGAGCTCCTACAATGAGCAGTTCTTC. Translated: CASSLGLAGSSYNEQFF.

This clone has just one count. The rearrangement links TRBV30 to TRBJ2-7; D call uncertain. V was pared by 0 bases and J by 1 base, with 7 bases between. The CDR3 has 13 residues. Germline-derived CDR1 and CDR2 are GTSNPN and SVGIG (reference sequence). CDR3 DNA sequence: TGTGCCTGGAGTGTCGGTATTTCCTACGAGCAGTACTTC. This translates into CAWSVGISYEQYF. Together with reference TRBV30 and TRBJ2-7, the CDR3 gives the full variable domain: SQTIHQWPATLVQPVGSPLSLECTVEGTSNPNLYWYRQAAGRGLQLLFYSVGIGQISSEVPQNLSASRPQDRQFILSSKKLLLSDSGFYLCAWSVGISYEQYFGPGTRLTVT.

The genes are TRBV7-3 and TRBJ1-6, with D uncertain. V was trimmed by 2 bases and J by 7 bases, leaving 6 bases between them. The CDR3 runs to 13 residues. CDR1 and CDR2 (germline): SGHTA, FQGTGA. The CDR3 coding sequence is TGTGCCAGCAGCTTACTGGGAAATTCACCCCTCCACTTT. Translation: CASSLLGNSPLHF. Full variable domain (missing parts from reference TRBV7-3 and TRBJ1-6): GAGVSQTPSNKVTEKGKYVELRCDPISGHTALYWYRQSLGQGPEFLIYFQGTGAADDSGLPNDRFFAVRPEGSVSTLKIQRTERGDSAVYLCASSLLGNSPLHFGNGTRLTVT.

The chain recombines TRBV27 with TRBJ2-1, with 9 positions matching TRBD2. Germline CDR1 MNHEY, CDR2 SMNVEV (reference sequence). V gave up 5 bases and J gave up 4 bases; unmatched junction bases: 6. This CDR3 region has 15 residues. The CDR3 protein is CASSLASGIYNEQFF. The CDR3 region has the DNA TGTGCCAGCAGTCTGGCTAGCGGGATATACAATGAGCAGTTCTTC.

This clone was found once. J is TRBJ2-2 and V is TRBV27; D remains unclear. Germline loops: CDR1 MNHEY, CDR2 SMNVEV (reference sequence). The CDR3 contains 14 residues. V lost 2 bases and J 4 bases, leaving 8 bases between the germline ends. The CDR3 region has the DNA TGTGCCAGCAGTTTAGGGCGTTTCACCGGGGAGCTGTTTTTT. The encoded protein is CASSLGRFTGELFF.

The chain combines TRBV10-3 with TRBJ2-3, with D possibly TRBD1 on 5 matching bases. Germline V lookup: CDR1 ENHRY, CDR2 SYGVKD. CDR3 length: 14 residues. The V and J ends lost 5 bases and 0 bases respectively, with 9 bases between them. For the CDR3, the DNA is TGTGCCATCAGTCAGGGTTTTAGCACAGATACGCAGTATTTT. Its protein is CAISQGFSTDTQYF.

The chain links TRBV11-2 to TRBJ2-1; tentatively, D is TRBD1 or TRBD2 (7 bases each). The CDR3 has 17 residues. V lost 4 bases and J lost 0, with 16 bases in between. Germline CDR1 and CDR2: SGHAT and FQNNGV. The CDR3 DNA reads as TGTGCCAGCAGCTCGAGCAGGGGGGACTACTCCTACAATGAGCAGTTCTTC. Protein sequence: CASSSSRGDYSYNEQFF.

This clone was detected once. This CDR3 reads CASSQWAKNIQYF. The CDR3 region has the DNA TGTGCCAGCAGCCAATGGGCCAAAAACATTCAGTACTTC. This sequence joins TRBV14 and TRBJ2-4, with no clear D. The length of the CDR3 is 13 residues. With 2 bases removed from V and 1 base from J, the gap between germline ends came to 3 bases. Looked up from germline, CDR1 is SGHDN and CDR2 is FVKESK.

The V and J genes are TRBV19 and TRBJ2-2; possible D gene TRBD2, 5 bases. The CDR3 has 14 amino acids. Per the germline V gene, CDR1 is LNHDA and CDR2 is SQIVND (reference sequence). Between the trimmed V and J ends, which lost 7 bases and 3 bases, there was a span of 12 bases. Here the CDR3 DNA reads TGTGCCAGTACTGTGGGAGCGGACACCGGGGAGCTGTTTTTT. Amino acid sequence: CASTVGADTGELFF.

The CDR3 nucleotides are TGCAGCGTTGAGGGCAGGGGCCGGGGGATGAACACTGAAGCTTTCTTT. Encoded protein: CSVEGRGRGMNTEAFF. This chain links TRBV29-1 with TRBJ1-1, with D perhaps TRBD1 (6 bases). CDR1 and CDR2 from the germline V gene are SQVTM and ANQGSEA. Deletions cut 3 bases from V and 0 bases from J, with 17 bases between. CDR3 length: 16 amino acids. The entire variable domain, with the rest obtained from reference TRBV29-1 and TRBJ1-1, is as follows: SAVISQKPSRDICQRGTSLTIQCQVDSQVTMMFWYRQQPGQSLTLIATANQGSEATYESGFVIDKFPISRPNLTFSTLTVSNMSPEDSSIYLCSVEGRGRGMNTEAFFGQGTRLTVV.

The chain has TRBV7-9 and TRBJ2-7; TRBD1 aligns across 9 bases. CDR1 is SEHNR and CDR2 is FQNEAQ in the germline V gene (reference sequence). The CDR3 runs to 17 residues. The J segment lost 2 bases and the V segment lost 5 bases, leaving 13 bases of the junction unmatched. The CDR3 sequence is CASSTPGTGPITYEQYF. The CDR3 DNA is TGTGCCAGCAGCACCCCGGGGACAGGGCCGATTACCTACGAGCAGTACTTC.

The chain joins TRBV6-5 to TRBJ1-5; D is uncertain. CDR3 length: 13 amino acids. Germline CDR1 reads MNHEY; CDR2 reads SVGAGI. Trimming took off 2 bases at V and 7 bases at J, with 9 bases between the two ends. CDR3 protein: CASSYGLGQPQHF. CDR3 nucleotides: TGTGCCAGCAGTTACGGGCTGGGCCAGCCCCAGCATTTT.

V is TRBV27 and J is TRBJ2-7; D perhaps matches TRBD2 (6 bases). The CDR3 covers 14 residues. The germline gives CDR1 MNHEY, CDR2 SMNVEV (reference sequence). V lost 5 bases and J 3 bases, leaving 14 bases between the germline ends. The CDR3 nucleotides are TGTGCCAGCAGTCCGACGGGAGTGGTCTACGAGCAGTACTTC. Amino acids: CASSPTGVVYEQYF.

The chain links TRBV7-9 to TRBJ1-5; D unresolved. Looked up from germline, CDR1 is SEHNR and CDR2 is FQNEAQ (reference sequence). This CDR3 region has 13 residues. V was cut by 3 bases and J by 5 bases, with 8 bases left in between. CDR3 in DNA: TGTGCCAGCAGCTTGGGTCCCGATCAGCCCCAGCATTTT. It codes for CASSLGPDQPQHF.

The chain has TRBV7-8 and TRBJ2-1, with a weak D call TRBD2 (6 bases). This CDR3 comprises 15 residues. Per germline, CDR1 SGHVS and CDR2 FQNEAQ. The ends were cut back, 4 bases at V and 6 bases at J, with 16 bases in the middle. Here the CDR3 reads CASSSWTGDSNEQFF. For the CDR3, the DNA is TGTGCCAGCAGCTCGTGGACGGGAGACTCCAATGAGCAGTTCTTC.

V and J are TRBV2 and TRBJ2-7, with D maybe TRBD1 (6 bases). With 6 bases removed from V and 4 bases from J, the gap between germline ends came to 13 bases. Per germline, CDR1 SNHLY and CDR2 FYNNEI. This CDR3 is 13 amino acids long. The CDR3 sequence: CASSTGQQYEQYF. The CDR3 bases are TGTGCCAGCAGCACCGGACAGCAATACGAGCAGTACTTC.

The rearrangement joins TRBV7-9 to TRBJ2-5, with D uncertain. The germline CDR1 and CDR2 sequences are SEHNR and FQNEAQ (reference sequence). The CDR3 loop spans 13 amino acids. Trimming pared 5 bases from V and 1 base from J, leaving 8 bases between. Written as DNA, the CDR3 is TGTGCCAGCAGCCCGGAGCTCCAAGAGACCCAGTACTTC. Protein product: CASSPELQETQYF.

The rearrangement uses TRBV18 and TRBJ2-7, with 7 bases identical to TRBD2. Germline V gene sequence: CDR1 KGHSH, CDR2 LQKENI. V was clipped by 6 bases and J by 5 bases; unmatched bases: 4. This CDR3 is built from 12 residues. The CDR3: CASSPAGDEQYF. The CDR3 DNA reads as TGTGCCAGCTCCCCGGCGGGGGACGAGCAGTACTTC.

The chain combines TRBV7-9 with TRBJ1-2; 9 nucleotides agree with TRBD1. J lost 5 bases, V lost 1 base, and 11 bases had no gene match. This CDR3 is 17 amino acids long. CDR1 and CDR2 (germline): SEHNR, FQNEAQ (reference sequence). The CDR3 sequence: CASSLDRGQTLLYGYTF. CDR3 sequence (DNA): TGTGCCAGCAGCTTAGACAGGGGGCAGACTCTACTTTATGGCTACACCTTC.